This T cell receptor beta chain derives from a study of blood T cell repertoires in COVID-19. The overall study: COVID-19 samples collected from the United States, Italy and Spain covered acute and convalescent phases. PBMCs, B-cell-depleted T cells, or T cells provided the cDNA or gDNA that made up the material.

Trimming took 3 bases from V and 6 from J, leaving 12 bases between them. Germline CDR1 SGHAT, CDR2 FQNNGV. CDR3 length: 14 amino acids. Profiled with immunoSEQ multiplex PCR; TCRdb holds only in-frame clones, not every one. Among around 250,000 clones listed, roughly 86% were seen once. The chain recombines TRBV11-2 with TRBJ2-1; possibly TRBD2 for D (5 bases). Source material: peripheral blood. The source is a man aged 18 to 30 with active or convalescent COVID-19. The CDR3 DNA is TGTGCCAGCAGCTTCGGAACTAGTAGCAATGAGCAGTTCTTC. Its protein is CASSFGTSSNEQFF.